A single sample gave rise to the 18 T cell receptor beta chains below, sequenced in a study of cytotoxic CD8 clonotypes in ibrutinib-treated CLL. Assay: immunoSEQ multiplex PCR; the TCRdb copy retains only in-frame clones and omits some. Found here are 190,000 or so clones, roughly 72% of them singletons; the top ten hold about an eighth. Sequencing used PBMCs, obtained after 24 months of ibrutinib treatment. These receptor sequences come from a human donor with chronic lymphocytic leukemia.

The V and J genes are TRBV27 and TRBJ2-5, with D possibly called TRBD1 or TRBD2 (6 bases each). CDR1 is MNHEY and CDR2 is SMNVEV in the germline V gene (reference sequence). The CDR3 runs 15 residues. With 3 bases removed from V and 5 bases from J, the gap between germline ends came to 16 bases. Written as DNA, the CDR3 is TGTGCCAGCAGTTTTCGGGGGAACAGGGTTGAGACCCAGTACTTC. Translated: CASSFRGNRVETQYF.

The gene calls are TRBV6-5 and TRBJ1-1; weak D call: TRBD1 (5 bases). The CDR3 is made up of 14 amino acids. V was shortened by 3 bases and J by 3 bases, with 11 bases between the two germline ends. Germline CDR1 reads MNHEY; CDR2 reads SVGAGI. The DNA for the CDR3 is TGTGCCAGCAGTTATTCCACGGGGGACACTGAAGCTTTCTTT. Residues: CASSYSTGDTEAFF.

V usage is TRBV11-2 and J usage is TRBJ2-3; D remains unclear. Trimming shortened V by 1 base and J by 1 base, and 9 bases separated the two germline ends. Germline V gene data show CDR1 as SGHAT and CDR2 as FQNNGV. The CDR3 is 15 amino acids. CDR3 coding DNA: TGTGCCAGCAGCTTAGCAGGTATTGGCACAGATACGCAGTATTTT. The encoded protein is CASSLAGIGTDTQYF.

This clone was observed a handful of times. The CDR3 DNA sequence: TGTGCCAGCAGTTATGGCGGCACTGAAGCTTTCTTT. Residues: CASSYGGTEAFF. V is TRBV6-5 and J is TRBJ1-1; no definite D call. Germline CDR1 and CDR2: MNHEY and SVGAGI. Trimming left V 3 bases short and J 4 bases short, with 6 bases between. CDR3 size: 12 residues.

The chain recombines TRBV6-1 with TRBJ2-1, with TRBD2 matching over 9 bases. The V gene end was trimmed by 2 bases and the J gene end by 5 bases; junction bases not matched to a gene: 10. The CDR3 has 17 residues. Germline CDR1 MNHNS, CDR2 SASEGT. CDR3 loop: CASSEPLAGVSDNEQFF. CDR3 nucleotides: TGTGCCAGCAGTGAACCGTTAGCGGGAGTGAGTGACAATGAGCAGTTCTTC.

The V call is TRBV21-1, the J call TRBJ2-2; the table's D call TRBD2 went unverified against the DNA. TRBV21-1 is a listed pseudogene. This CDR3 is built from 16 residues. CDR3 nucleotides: TGTGCCAGCAGCAAAGGGACTAGCGGGAAAGCCGGGGAGCTGTTTTTT. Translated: CASSKGTSGKAGELFF.

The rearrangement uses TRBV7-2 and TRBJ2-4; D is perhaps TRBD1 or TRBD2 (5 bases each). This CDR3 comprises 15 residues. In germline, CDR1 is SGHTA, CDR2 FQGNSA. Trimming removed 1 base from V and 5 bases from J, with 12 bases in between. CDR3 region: CASSLGGSRENIQYF. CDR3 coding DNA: TGTGCCAGCAGCTTAGGAGGGAGCAGGGAAAACATTCAGTACTTC.

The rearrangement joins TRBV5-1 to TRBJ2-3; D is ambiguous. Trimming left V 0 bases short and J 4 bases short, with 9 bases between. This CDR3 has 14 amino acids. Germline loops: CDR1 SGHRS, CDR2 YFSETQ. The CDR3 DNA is TGCGCCAGCAGCTTGGGCGCAGCTCCAGATACGCAGTATTTT. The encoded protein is CASSLGAAPDTQYF.

This CDR3 reads CASSVTLAEWYQETQYF. CDR3 sequence (DNA): TGTGCCAGCAGTGTCACACTAGCGGAATGGTACCAAGAGACCCAGTACTTC. This chain uses TRBV28 with TRBJ2-5, with 8 bases matching TRBD2. V lost 5 bases to trimming and J lost 0 bases; unmatched junction nucleotides: 11. Germline V gene data show CDR1 as MDHEN and CDR2 as SYDVKM. The CDR3 covers 17 residues. Complete variable domain (other parts from reference TRBV28 and TRBJ2-5): DVKVTQSSRYLVKRTGEKVFLECVQDMDHENMFWYRQDPGLGLRLIYFSYDVKMKEKGDIPEGYSVSREKKERFSLILESASTNQTSMYLCASSVTLAEWYQETQYFGPGTRLLVL.

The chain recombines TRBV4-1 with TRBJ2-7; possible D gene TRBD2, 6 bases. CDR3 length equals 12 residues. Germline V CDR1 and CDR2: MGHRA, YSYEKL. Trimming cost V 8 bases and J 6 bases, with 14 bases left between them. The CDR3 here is CASGSGTLEQYF. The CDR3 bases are TGCGCCAGCGGATCGGGGACTCTCGAGCAGTACTTC.

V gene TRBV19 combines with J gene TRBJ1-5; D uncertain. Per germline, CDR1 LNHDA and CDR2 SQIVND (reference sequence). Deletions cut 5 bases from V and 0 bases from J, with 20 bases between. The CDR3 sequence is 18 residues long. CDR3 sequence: CASSDYPWGGSSNQPQHF. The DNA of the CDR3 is TGTGCCAGTAGTGACTATCCCTGGGGAGGGAGTAGCAATCAGCCCCAGCATTTT.

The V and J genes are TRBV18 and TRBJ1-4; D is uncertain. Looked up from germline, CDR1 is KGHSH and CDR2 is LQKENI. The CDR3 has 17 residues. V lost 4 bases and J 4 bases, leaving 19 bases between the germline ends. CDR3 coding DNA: TGTGCCAGCTCACGACCGGGCAGTTCAGACGGTAATGAAAAACTGTTTTTT. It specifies CASSRPGSSDGNEKLFF.

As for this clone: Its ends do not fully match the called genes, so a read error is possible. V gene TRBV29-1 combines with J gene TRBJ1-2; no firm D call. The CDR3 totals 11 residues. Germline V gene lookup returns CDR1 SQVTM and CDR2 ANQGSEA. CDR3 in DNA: TGCAGCCTTGAATCTAACTATGGCTACACCTTC. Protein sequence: CSLESNYGYTF.

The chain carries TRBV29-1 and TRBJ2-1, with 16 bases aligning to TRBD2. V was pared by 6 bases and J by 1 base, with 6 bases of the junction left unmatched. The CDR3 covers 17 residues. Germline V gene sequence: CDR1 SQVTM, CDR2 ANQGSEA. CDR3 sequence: CSVEGLAGGRSYNEQFF. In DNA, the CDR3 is TGCAGCGTCGAGGGACTAGCGGGAGGGAGGTCCTACAATGAGCAGTTCTTC.

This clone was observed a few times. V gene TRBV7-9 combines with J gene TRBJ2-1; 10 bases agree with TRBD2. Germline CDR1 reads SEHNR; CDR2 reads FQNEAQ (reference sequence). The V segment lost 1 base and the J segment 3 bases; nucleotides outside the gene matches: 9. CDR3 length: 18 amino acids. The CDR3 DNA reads TGTGCCAGCAGCTTAGGGACTAGCGGCCTTGTGGGCTACAATGAGCAGTTCTTC. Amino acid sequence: CASSLGTSGLVGYNEQFF. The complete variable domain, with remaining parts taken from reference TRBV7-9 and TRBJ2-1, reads DTGVSQNPRHKITKRGQNVTFRCDPISEHNRLYWYRQTLGQGPEFLTYFQNEAQLEKSRLLSDRFSAERPKGSFSTLEIQRTEQGDSAMYLCASSLGTSGLVGYNEQFFGPGTRLTVL.

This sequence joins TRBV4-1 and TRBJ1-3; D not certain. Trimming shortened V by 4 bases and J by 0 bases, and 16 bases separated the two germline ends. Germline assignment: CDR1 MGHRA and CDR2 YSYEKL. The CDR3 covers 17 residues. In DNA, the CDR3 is TGCGCCAGCAGCCCAGGCATCCGTGAGAGCTCTGGAAACACCATATATTTT. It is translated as CASSPGIRESSGNTIYF.

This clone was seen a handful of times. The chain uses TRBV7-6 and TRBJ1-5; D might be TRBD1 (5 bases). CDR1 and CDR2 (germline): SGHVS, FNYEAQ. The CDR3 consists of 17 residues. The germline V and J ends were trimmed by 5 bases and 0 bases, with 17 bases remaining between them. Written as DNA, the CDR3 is TGTGCCAGCAGCCCCGAGGAGGGGCAACTTAGCAATCAGCCCCAGCATTTT. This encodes CASSPEEGQLSNQPQHF.

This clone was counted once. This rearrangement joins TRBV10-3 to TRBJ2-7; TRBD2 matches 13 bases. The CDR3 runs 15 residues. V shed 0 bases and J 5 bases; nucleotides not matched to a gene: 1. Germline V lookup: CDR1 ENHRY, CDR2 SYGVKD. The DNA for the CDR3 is TGTGCCATCAGTGAGTCTGGGACTAGCGGGAACGAGCAGTACTTC. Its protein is CAISESGTSGNEQYF.